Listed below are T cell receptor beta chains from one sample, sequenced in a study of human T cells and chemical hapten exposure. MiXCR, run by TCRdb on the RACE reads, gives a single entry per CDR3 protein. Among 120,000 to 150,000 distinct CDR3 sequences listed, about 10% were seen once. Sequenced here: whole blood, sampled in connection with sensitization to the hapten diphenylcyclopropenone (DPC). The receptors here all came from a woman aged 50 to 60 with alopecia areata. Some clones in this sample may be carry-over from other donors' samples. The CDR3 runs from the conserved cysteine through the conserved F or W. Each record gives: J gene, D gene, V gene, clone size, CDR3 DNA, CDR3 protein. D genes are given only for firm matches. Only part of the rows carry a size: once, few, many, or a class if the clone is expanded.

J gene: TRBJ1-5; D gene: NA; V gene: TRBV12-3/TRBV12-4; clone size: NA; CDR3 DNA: TGTGCCAGCAGTCCCACAGGTAACGCTCAGCCCCAGCATTTT; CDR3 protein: CASSPTGNAQPQHF
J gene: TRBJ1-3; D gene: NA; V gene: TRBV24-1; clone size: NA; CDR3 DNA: TGTGCCACCAGGGAAGGGCTGGAGACTGGAAACACCATATATTTT; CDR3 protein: CATREGLETGNTIYF
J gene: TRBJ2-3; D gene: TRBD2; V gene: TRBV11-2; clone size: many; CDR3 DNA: TGTGCCAGCAGCCAAGGACTAGAAGTATATACGCAGTATTTT; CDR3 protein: CASSQGLEVYTQYF
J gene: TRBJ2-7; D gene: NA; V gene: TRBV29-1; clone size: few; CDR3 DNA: TGCAGCGTTGGGGGCGCGGGGTCCTACGAGCAGTACTTC; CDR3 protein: CSVGGAGSYEQYF
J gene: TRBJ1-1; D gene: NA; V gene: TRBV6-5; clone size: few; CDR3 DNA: TGTGCCAGCAGACTGATCCTGAACACTGAAGCTTTCTTT; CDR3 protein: CASRLILNTEAFF
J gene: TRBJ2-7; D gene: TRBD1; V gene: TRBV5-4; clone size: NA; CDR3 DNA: TGTGCCAGCAGCCCCAGGGGGCCGAGCGAGCAGTACTTC; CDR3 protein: CASSPRGPSEQYF
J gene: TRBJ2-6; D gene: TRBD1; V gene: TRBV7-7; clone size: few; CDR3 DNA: TGTGCTAGCAGCGAGGGACAGGGGGAGCTCGGGGCCAACGTCCTGACTTTC; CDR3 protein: CASSEGQGELGANVLTF
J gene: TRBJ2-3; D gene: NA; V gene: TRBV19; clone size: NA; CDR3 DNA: TGTGCCAGTAGTCCGCCAGGACGGAGTAGCACAGATACGCAGTATTTT; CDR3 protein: CASSPPGRSSTDTQYF
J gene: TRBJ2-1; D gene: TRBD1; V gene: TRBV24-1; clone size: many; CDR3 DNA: TGTGCCACCAGTGACGCCGGGACAGGGATATACAATGAGCAGTTCTTC; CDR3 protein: CATSDAGTGIYNEQFF
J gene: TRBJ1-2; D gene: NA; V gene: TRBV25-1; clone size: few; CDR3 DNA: TGTGCCAGCAGTGAATTCGGGACCACTAACTATGGCTACACCTTC; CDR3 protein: CASSEFGTTNYGYTF
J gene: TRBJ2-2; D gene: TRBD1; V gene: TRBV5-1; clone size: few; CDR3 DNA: TGCGCCAGCAGCAAGGACAGGGCTAACACCGGGGAGCTGTTTTTT; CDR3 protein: CASSKDRANTGELFF
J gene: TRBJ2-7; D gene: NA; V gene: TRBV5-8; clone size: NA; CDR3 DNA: TGTGCCAGCAGCTTGCCAACGAGTTACGAGCAGTACTTC; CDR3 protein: CASSLPTSYEQYF
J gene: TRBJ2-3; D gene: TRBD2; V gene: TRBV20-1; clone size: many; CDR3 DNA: TGCAGTGGTGTAGCGGGAGTTGTAGATACGCAGTATTTT; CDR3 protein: CSGVAGVVDTQYF
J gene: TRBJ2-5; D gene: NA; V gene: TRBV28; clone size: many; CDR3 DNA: TGTGCCAGCAGTTCGCAGGCCGAGACCCAGTACTTC; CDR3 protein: CASSSQAETQYF
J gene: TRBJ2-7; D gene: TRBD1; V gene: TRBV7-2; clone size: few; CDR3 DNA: TGTGCCAGCAGCTTAGCCGGGACAGGGGGATTTGTCGAGCAGTACTTC; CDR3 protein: CASSLAGTGGFVEQYF
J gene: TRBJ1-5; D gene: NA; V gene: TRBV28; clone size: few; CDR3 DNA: TGTGCCAGCAGTTCTCTCGGCGGCAATCAGCCCCAGCATTTT; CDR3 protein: CASSSLGGNQPQHF
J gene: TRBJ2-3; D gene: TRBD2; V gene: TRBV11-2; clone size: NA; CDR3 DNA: TGTGCCAGCAGCTTAGAACTAGCGGGAGTAACCGATACGCAGTATTTT; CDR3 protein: CASSLELAGVTDTQYF
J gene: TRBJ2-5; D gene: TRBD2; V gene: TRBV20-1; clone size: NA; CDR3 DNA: TGCAGTGCTAGACTAGCGGGGGCAGGGACCCAGTACTTC; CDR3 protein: CSARLAGAGTQYF
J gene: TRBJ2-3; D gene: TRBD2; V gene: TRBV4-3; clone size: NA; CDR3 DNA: TGCGCCAGCAGCCAAGATGAGTCAGCGGGAGTCGGCACGCAGTATTTT; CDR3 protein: CASSQDESAGVGTQYF
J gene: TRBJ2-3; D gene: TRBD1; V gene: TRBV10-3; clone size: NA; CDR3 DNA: TGTGCCATCAGTGACCCGAGACAGGGGGCCACCACAGATACGCAGTATTTT; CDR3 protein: CAISDPRQGATTDTQYF
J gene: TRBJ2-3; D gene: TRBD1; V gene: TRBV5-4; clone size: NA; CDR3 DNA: TGTGCCAGCAGCTCCCCCGGGACAGGGGTGGGAGATACGCAGTATTTT; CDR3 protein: CASSSPGTGVGDTQYF
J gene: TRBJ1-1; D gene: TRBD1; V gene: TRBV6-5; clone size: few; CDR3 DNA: TGTGCCAGCAGTCGGACAGGTCTGAACACTGAAGCTTTCTTT; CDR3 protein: CASSRTGLNTEAFF
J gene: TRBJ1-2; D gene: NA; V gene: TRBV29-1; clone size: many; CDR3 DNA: TGCAGCGTTGGAGTTGGGGGTGTAGGGGCCTATGGCTACACCTTC; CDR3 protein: CSVGVGGVGAYGYTF
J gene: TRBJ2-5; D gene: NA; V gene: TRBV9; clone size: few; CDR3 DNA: TGTGCCAGCAGCGCCACGCCCGGAGAGACCCAGTACTTC; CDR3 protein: CASSATPGETQYF
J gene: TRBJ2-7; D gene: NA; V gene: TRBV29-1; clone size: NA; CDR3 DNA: TGCAGCGTCGACGGACCCTCCTACGAGCAGTACTTC; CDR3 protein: CSVDGPSYEQYF
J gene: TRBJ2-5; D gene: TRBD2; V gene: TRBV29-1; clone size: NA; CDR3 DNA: TGCAGCGTTGGGCTAGCGGGAGGTCAAGAGACCCAGTACTTC; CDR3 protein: CSVGLAGGQETQYF
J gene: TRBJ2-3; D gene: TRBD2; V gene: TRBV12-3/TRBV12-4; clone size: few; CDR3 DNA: TGTGCCAGCAGTTTTGGCGGGAGTGTCTTGACAGATACGCAGTATTTT; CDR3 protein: CASSFGGSVLTDTQYF
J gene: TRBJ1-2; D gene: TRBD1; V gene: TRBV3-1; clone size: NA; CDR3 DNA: TGTGCCAGCAGATCGACAGGGGGCTCGGTTGGCTACACCTTC; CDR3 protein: CASRSTGGSVGYTF
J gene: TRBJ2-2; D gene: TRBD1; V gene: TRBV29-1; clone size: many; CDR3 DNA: TGCAGCGTTGAACCGGGACAGGGGGCCGGGGAGCTGTTTTTT; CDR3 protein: CSVEPGQGAGELFF
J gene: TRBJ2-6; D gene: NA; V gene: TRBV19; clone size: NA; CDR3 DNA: TGTGCCACCTCGACTGACTCTGGGGCCAACGTCCTGACTTTC; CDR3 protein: CATSTDSGANVLTF
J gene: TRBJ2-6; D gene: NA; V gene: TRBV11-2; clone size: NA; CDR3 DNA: TGTGCCAGCAGCTTAGATCGTGGGGCCAACGTCCTGACTTTC; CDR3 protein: CASSLDRGANVLTF
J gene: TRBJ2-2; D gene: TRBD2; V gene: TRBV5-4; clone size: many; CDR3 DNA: TGTGCCAGCAGCTTCGGGGGGTCCGGGGAGCTGTTTTTT; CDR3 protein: CASSFGGSGELFF
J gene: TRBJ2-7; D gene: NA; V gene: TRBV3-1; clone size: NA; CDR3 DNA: TGTGCCAGCAGCCAAGAGGGGCCTGGGCGCGAGCAGTACTTC; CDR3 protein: CASSQEGPGREQYF
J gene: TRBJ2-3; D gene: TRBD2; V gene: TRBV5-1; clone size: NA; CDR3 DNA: TGCGCCAGGAGCTTGGGGGCCGGGACACCAAAGCGGGGGCTCACAGATACGCAGTATTTT; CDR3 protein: CARSLGAGTPKRGLTDTQYF
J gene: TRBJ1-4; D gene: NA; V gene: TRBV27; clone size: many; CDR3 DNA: TGTGCCAGCAGTTTTTCACAGACAGCTCCTAATGAAAAACTGTTTTTT; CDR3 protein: CASSFSQTAPNEKLFF
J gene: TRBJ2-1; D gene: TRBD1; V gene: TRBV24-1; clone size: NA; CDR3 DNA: TGTGCCACCAGTGATTTGCGACAGGGGGCGGGTGAGCAGTTCTTC; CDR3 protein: CATSDLRQGAGEQFF
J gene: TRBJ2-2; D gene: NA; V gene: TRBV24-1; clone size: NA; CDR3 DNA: TGTGCCACCGCCAGGACATCTGCGGGTACGGAGCTGTTTTTT; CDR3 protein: CATARTSAGTELFF
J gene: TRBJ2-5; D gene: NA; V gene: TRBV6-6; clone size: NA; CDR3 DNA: TGTGCCAGCACTAGCTCCTCCGGGACCCAGTACTTC; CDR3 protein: CASTSSSGTQYF
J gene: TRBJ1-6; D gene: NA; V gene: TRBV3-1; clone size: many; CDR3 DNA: TGTGCCAGCAGCCAGGACAGCTCCTATAATTCACCCCTCCACTTT; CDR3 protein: CASSQDSSYNSPLHF
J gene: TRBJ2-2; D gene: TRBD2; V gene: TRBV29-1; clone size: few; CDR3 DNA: TGCAGCGTTGAAGTACTAGCGGGACGTGGGGAGCTGTTTTTT; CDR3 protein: CSVEVLAGRGELFF
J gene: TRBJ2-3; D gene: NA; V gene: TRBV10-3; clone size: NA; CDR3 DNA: TGTGCCACCAAAGGTGGGGTAGAAAGCACAGATACGCAGTATTTT; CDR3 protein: CATKGGVESTDTQYF
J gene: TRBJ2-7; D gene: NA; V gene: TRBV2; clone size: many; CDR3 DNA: TGTGCCAGCAGTGGTGATGGGGGGCGGTACGAGCAGTACTTC; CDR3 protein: CASSGDGGRYEQYF
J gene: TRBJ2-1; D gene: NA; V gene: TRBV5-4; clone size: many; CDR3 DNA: TGTGCCAGCAGCTTGGGGACTGGATACAATGAGCAGTTCTTC; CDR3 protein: CASSLGTGYNEQFF
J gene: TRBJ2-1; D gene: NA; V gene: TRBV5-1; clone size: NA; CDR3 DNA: TGCGCCAGCAGCTCCATACCCCGGGACAAACAGTTCTTC; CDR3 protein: CASSSIPRDKQFF
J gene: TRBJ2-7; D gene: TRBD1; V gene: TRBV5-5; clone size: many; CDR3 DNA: TGTGCCAGCAGCTTCCGCGGGACAGGGCTTTCCTACGAGCAGTACTTC; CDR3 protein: CASSFRGTGLSYEQYF
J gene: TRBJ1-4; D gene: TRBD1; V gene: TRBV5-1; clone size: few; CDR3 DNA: TGCGCCAGCAGCCCGGGGACAGGGCCTGAAAAACTGTTTTTT; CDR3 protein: CASSPGTGPEKLFF
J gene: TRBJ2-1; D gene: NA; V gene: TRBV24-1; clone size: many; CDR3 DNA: TGTGCCACCAGTGATTTAAACAGGCTTGGAGGGAATGAGCAGTTCTTC; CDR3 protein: CATSDLNRLGGNEQFF
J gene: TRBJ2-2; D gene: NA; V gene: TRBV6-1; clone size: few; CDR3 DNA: TGTGCCACTGCAACTAGCTCCCTGAACACCGGGGAGCTGTTTTTT; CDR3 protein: CATATSSLNTGELFF
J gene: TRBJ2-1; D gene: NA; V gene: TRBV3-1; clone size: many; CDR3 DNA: TGTGCCAGCAGCCAAGACCCCCCAAAGACGCGGGAGCAGTTCTTC; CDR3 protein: CASSQDPPKTREQFF
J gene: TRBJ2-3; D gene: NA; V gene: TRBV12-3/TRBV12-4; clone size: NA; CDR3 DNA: TGTGCCAGCAGTTTTATCCTGAACACAGATACGCAGTATTTT; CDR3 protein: CASSFILNTDTQYF
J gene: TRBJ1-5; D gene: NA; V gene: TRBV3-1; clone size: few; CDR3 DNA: TGTGCCAGCAGCCAAGACAGCCATCAGCCCCAGCATTTT; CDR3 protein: CASSQDSHQPQHF
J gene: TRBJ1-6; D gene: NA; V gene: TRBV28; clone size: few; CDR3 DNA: TGTGCCAGCAGTCGGGAGGGGAATTCACCCCTCCACTTT; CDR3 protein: CASSREGNSPLHF
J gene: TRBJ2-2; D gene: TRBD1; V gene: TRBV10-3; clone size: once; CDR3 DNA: TGTGCCAGCAAGACAGGGGTGGCCGGGGAGCTGTTTTTT; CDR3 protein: CASKTGVAGELFF
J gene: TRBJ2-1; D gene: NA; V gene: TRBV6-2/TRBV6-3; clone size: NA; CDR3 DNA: TGTGCCAGCAGTTACTCTAGACTCCCAATTGAGCAGTTCTTC; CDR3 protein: CASSYSRLPIEQFF
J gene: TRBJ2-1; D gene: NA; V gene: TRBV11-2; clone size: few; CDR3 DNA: TGTGCCAGCAGCTTAGGCGGGACCCGCTTCTACAATGAGCAGTTCTTC; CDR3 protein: CASSLGGTRFYNEQFF
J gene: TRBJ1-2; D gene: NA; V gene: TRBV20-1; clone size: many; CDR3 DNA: TGCAGAGCAGGGGAGAACTATGGCTACACCTTC; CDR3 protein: CRAGENYGYTF
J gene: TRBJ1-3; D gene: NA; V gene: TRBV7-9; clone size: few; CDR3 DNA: TGTGCCAGCAGTACTACAGGGAACTCTGGAAACACCATATATTTT; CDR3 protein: CASSTTGNSGNTIYF
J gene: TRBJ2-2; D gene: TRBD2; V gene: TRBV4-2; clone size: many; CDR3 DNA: TGTGCCAGCAGCCAGGCGGGACTAGCGGGAGGCAACACCGGGGAGCTGTTTTTT; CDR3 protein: CASSQAGLAGGNTGELFF
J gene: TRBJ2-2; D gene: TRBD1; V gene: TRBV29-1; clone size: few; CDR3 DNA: TGCAGCGTAGCACCCCCGGGACAGGGGGCCGGGGAGCTGTTTTTT; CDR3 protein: CSVAPPGQGAGELFF